This T cell receptor (beta chain) stems from a study of CD8 T cells in Susac syndrome. The RNA input was roughly 0.45 to 1 ug, and it was reverse transcribed with random hexamers. Each CDR3 protein gets one entry after TCRdb re-called the immunoSEQ multiplex PCR reads with MiXCR. The sample includes 200,000 or so distinct CDR3 sequences, roughly 95% seen only once; the top ten take roughly 0.088%. Trimming left V 2 bases short and J 1 base short, with 15 bases between. Germline V gene lookup returns CDR1 GTSNPN and CDR2 SVGIG (reference sequence). The CDR3 covers 15 residues. The chain joins TRBV30 to TRBJ2-7; no reliable D call. The clonotype was recovered from a human donor with multiple sclerosis. Material: CD4+ T cells from PBMCs. The CDR3: CAWSKGVVLSYEQYF. The CDR3 coding sequence is TGTGCCTGGAGTAAAGGAGTAGTTCTATCCTACGAGCAGTACTTC.